One sample yielded the 13 T cell receptor beta chains listed below, sequenced in a study of CD8 T cells in Susac syndrome. RNA amounts of 0.5 to 1 ug underwent reverse transcription with random hexamers. TCRdb itself ran the immunoSEQ multiplex PCR reads through MiXCR, one entry per CDR3 protein. The sample contains approximately 190,000 distinct CDR3 sequences, around 93% of which appear only once. The sample consisted of CD8+ T cells from PBMCs. The source is a human donor with Susac syndrome.

The chain couples TRBV5-1 to TRBJ2-3; 8 bases are shared with TRBD2. There are 15 residues in the CDR3. Germline assignment: CDR1 SGHRS and CDR2 YFSETQ. Germline trimming cut 4 bases from V and 2 bases from J; bases unmatched to any gene: 6. Here the CDR3 reads CASSAIGLATDTQYF. The CDR3 nucleotides are TGCGCCAGCAGCGCGATCGGACTAGCCACAGATACGCAGTATTTT.

This chain links TRBV4-2 with TRBJ2-3; 16 positions agree with TRBD2. V lost 4 bases and J lost 6; bases outside the gene matches: 4. Germline V CDR1 and CDR2: LGHNA, YNFKEQ. The CDR3 is made up of 16 amino acids. For the CDR3, the DNA is TGTGCCAGCAGCCGGCCGGGACTAGCGGGAGGGGATACGCAGTATTTT. It yields the protein CASSRPGLAGGDTQYF.

This clonotype appeared once. The rearrangement uses TRBV15 and TRBJ2-1; TRBD1 matches at 8 bases. V lost 6 bases and J lost 1; bases outside the gene matches: 8. CDR1 is LNHNV, CDR2 YYDKDF, per germline (reference sequence). CDR3 length: 16 amino acids. The CDR3 sequence is CATRRTGTKSYNEQFF. The CDR3 nucleotides read TGTGCCACCAGACGGACAGGGACGAAATCCTACAATGAGCAGTTCTTC.

The chain carries TRBV5-4 and TRBJ2-3; 7 bases map to TRBD2. CDR1 SGHNT and CDR2 YYREEE come from the germline V gene (reference sequence). With V trimmed by 7 bases and J by 4 bases, 12 bases remained unmatched. This CDR3 is 15 amino acids long. The CDR3 DNA reads as TGTGCCAGCGCCCCGGGGCGGGAGATTGCAGATACGCAGTATTTT. Protein product: CASAPGREIADTQYF.

This clonotype was detected once. CDR3 in DNA: TGCGCCAGCGAAGGACAGGGCGATGGCTACACCTTC. Translated, it gives CASEGQGDGYTF. The chain joins TRBV5-1 to TRBJ1-2, with 8 bases that match TRBD1. The CDR3 extends over 12 amino acids. The ends lost 7 bases at V and 6 bases at J; junction bases unmatched: 5. Per germline, CDR1 SGHRS and CDR2 YFSETQ.

This clonotype showed up just once. This chain links TRBV7-9 with TRBJ2-3; TRBD2 aligns across 8 bases. The CDR3 covers 15 residues. Unmatched junction bases numbered 6, after V lost 5 bases and J lost 2 bases. Germline V CDR1 and CDR2: SEHNR, FQNEAQ (reference sequence). The DNA for the CDR3 is TGTGCCAGCAGCGACCTGCGGGGGGCCACAGATACGCAGTATTTT. Translating it yields CASSDLRGATDTQYF.

This clonotype was counted a single time. V usage is TRBV4-1 and J usage is TRBJ2-7; TRBD2 is a possible D gene (7 bases). The ends were cut back, 3 bases at V and 3 bases at J, with 15 bases in the middle. There are 15 residues in the CDR3. Germline CDR1 is MGHRA and CDR2 is YSYEKL. The CDR3 nucleotides are TGCGCCAGCAGCCACCCGGGGGGCAATTTCTACGAGCAGTACTTC. Translated, it gives CASSHPGGNFYEQYF.

This chain uses TRBV27 with TRBJ2-5, with 11 bases that match TRBD2. Germline CDR1 reads MNHEY; CDR2 reads SMNVEV (reference sequence). The CDR3 length is 15 residues. The junction had 1 base not matched to a gene; V was cut back by 0 bases and J by 4 bases. The CDR3: CASSLSGLAGETQYF. As DNA, the CDR3 is TGTGCCAGCAGTTTATCCGGACTAGCGGGAGAGACCCAGTACTTC.

The chain carries TRBV29-1 and TRBJ2-7, with D tentatively TRBD1 or TRBD2 (5 bases each). CDR1 is SQVTM and CDR2 is ANQGSEA in the germline V gene. The CDR3 is made up of 17 amino acids. V dropped 1 base and J dropped 5 bases, with 24 bases sitting between them. CDR3 sequence: CSVEGGTPGPPGHEQYF. The CDR3 bases are TGCAGCGTTGAAGGAGGGACGCCGGGACCTCCTGGCCACGAGCAGTACTTC.

The V and J genes are TRBV13 and TRBJ2-7; the D gene could be TRBD1 or TRBD2 (6 bases each). The CDR3 has 16 amino acids. CDR1 and CDR2 (germline): PRHDT, FYEKMQ (reference sequence). V was cut by 5 bases and J by 2 bases, with 19 bases left in between. CDR3: CASSQGIGGPTYEQYF. CDR3 sequence (DNA): TGTGCCAGCAGCCAGGGAATCGGGGGCCCGACCTACGAGCAGTACTTC.

J is TRBJ2-1 and V is TRBV4-1; the match to TRBD2 covers 12 bases. Germline V gives CDR1 MGHRA, CDR2 YSYEKL. This CDR3 is 16 amino acids long. J lost 6 bases, V lost 0 bases, and 3 bases had no gene match. The CDR3 region has the DNA TGCGCCAGCAGCCAAGAACCGACTAGCGGGAGCAATGAGCAGTTCTTC. This encodes CASSQEPTSGSNEQFF.

V gene TRBV20-1 combines with J gene TRBJ1-5, with D possibly matching TRBD1 (5 bases). The V gene lost 6 bases and the J gene lost 4 bases, with 10 bases spanning the gap. This CDR3 contains 12 residues. Germline V gene lookup returns CDR1 DFQATT and CDR2 SNEGSKA (reference sequence). CDR3 residues: CSASRGNQPQHF. CDR3 sequence (DNA): TGCAGTGCGTCCCGGGGGAATCAGCCCCAGCATTTT.

As concerns this clonotype: The junction does not match germline at one end; this may be a read error. The rearrangement links TRBV29-1 to TRBJ1-4; possibly TRBD1 for D (5 bases). Germline V gene data show CDR1 as SQVTM and CDR2 as ANQGSEA. This CDR3 contains 13 residues. The CDR3 nucleotides read TGTCGTCGACAGACTGCAACTAATGAAAAACTGTTTTTT. This gives the protein CRRQTATNEKLFF.